This T cell receptor (beta chain) was recovered during a study of human T cells and chemical hapten exposure. Study as a whole: Alopecia areata, totalis or universalis affected patients who were mostly female.

Comment on this clonotype: Its antigen is not identified.

Findings and limits, study-wide: Expanded TCRs produced significantly more large CDR3 similarity clusters than controls did.

The germline V gene encodes CDR1 SGHAT and CDR2 FQNNGV. V gave up 4 bases and J gave up 0 bases, with 9 bases separating them. CDR3 length: 14 amino acids. This sample's time point: pre-sensitization, week 0. Noted treatment: therapeutic diphenylcyclopropenone sensitization with weekly scalp DPC. A single record per CDR3 protein comes from TCRdb applying MiXCR to the RACE reads. This sample has about 120,000 distinct CDR3 sequences, with less than 15% found just once. This chain uses TRBV11-2 with TRBJ1-1; TRBD1 might be the D (5 bases). The clonotype comes from a woman under 30 with alopecia areata. Some clones in this sample may be carry-over from other donors' samples. The input for sequencing was whole blood, taken in connection with sensitization to the hapten diphenylcyclopropenone (DPC). The CDR3 DNA reads TGTGCCAGCAGCTCCTGGACATTGAACACTGAAGCTTTCTTT. It codes for CASSSWTLNTEAFF.